The 30 T cell receptor beta chains below were found in one sample sequenced in a study of T cells in Graves' hyperthyroidism and ophthalmopathy. What was amplified from RNA transcripts were TCR beta CDR3 regions. Researchers ran a first-round RT-PCR on the TCR CDR3 using the HTBI primer set. TCRdb independently ran MiXCR on the multiplex PCR reads; one entry per CDR3 protein. The data show 400,000 to 500,000 distinct CDR3 sequences, 13% to 15% seen once. The specimen was blood. These receptors were obtained from a woman under 30 with Graves' hyperthyroidism.

This clonotype was seen a few times. V gene TRBV19 combines with J gene TRBJ1-1; 10 bases line up with TRBD1. V lost 1 base and J lost 6; bases outside the gene matches: 5. The V gene's germline CDR1 is LNHDA and CDR2 SQIVND (reference sequence). The CDR3 totals 15 residues. CDR3 amino acids: CASSIGRQGAAEAFF. CDR3 sequence (DNA): TGTGCCAGTAGTATAGGCCGACAGGGGGCGGCTGAAGCTTTCTTT.

This clonotype was seen once. CDR3 sequence: CATSGTGPDEQYV. The DNA for the CDR3 is TGTGCCACCTCCGGGACAGGCCCCGACGAGCAGTACGTC. The chain recombines TRBV24-1 with TRBJ2-7, with TRBD1 matching 8 bases. The junction had 8 bases not matched to a gene; V was cut back by 9 bases and J by 5 bases. The CDR3 has 13 residues. Germline assignment: CDR1 KGHDR and CDR2 SFDVKD.

The sample holds many counts of this clonotype. The chain couples TRBV5-5 to TRBJ1-1; no definite D call. The CDR3 is 13 residues long. With 1 base removed from V and 0 bases from J, the gap between germline ends came to 4 bases. Germline V gene data show CDR1 as SGHKS and CDR2 as YYEKEE (reference sequence). CDR3 amino acids: CASSLWLNTEAFF. CDR3 in DNA: TGTGCCAGCAGCTTGTGGCTGAACACTGAAGCTTTCTTT.

The V and J genes are TRBV12-3 or TRBV12-4 and TRBJ1-1; the match to TRBD1 covers 7 bases. V lost 7 bases, J lost 4 bases, and 9 bases stayed unmatched. This CDR3 comprises 14 residues. The chain's CDR3 is CASILYTGATEAFF. CDR3 sequence (DNA): TGTGCCAGCATTCTTTATACAGGGGCCACTGAAGCTTTCTTT.

Ten or more counts support this clonotype. The CDR3 region is CASSQTVTHEKLFF. Here the CDR3 DNA reads TGTGCCAGCAGCCAGACAGTTACGCATGAAAAACTGTTTTTT. The J gene is TRBJ1-4, the V gene TRBV7-8; tentative D call: TRBD1 (5 bases). CDR3 length: 14 residues. Germline loops: CDR1 SGHVS, CDR2 FQNEAQ. Trimming left V 5 bases short and J 6 bases short, with 13 bases between.

This clonotype occurred a few times. One base away lies a much larger clone, so this may be a sequencing read error. This rearrangement joins TRBV18 to TRBJ1-1, with D perhaps matching TRBD1 (5 bases). The V gene lost 1 base and the J gene lost 4 bases, with 13 bases spanning the gap. CDR1 is KGHSH, CDR2 LQKENI, per germline. This CDR3 is built from 15 residues. Here the CDR3 reads CASSPLQGRSTEAFF. As DNA, the CDR3 is TGTGCCAGCTCACCACTCCAGGGCAGGAGCACTGAAGCTTTCTTT.

This clonotype was observed many times. V usage is TRBV6-2 or TRBV6-3 and J usage is TRBJ2-5, with a weak D call TRBD2 (6 bases). The CDR3 is 13 amino acids. V gave up 6 bases and J gave up 4 bases, with 12 bases separating them. In germline, CDR1 is MNHEY, CDR2 SVGEGT. The CDR3 DNA reads TGTGCCAGCAGAGCCGGAGGGAGAGAGACCCAGTACTTC. It translates to CASRAGGRETQYF.

Many counts were recorded for this clonotype. This chain links TRBV5-8 with TRBJ2-7; D remains ambiguous. Germline CDR1 reads SGHTS; CDR2 reads YDEGEE. The CDR3 sequence is 12 residues long. V shed 1 base and J shed 7 bases, with 9 bases lying between them. CDR3 nucleotides: TGTGCCAGCAGCTTGTATTTGACTGAGCAGTACGTC. Protein: CASSLYLTEQYV.

Many counts were recorded for this clonotype. The CDR3 sequence is CASTRLEQETQYF. As DNA, the CDR3 is TGTGCCAGCACCCGACTAGAACAAGAGACCCAGTACTTC. This chain links TRBV6-1 with TRBJ2-5, with D possibly TRBD2 on 6 matching bases. CDR3 length equals 13 residues. Germline CDR1 MNHNS, CDR2 SASEGT. Deletions cut 7 bases from V and 2 bases from J, with 11 bases between.

This clonotype was found many times. The gene calls are TRBV11-3 and TRBJ1-2, with 10 bases lining up with TRBD1. Germline V gene sequence: CDR1 SGHNT, CDR2 YENEEA. CDR3 length: 14 residues. The V segment lost 4 bases and the J segment 7 bases; nucleotides outside the gene matches: 6. CDR3 amino acids: CASSWPDRGLGYTF. Here the CDR3 DNA reads TGTGCCAGCAGCTGGCCTGACAGGGGGCTTGGCTACACCTTC.

This clonotype occurred many times. V usage is TRBV6-1 and J usage is TRBJ1-5; 7 nucleotides agree with TRBD1. Germline lookup yields CDR1 MNHNS and CDR2 SASEGT. The CDR3 has 13 amino acids. J gave up 11 bases and V 3 bases, and 7 bases lay outside the gene matches. CDR3: CASSDELRGAQHF. CDR3 bases: TGTGCCAGCAGTGACGAACTCAGGGGGGCCCAGCATTTT.

The chain has TRBV5-1 and TRBJ2-3; D possibly uses TRBD1 or TRBD2 (6 bases each). This CDR3 region has 15 residues. Germline V gene sequence: CDR1 SGHRS, CDR2 YFSETQ. V was cut by 5 bases and J by 5 bases, with 18 bases left in between. The CDR3 coding sequence is TGCGCCAGCAGGGGGGGCACAAGCGGAGAAGATACGCAGTATTTT. It is translated as CASRGGTSGEDTQYF.

This clonotype was seen a few times. The junction does not match germline at one end; this may be a read error. This chain uses TRBV15 with TRBJ2-5; D not resolved. The germline V gene has CDR1 LNHNV and CDR2 YYDKDF (reference sequence). The CDR3 has 17 residues. CDR3 residues: CATSSGEIPSLQDTQYF. The DNA for the CDR3 is TGTGCCACCAGCAGTGGAGAGATACCCAGCCTTCAAGACACCCAGTACTTC.

This clonotype was recorded many times. The V call is TRBV2, the J call TRBJ2-2; 7 nucleotides agree with TRBD2. Germline loops: CDR1 SNHLY, CDR2 FYNNEI. The CDR3 contains 15 residues. The trim removed 8 bases at V and 2 bases at J, leaving 8 bases unmatched. The CDR3: CASSATSSNTGELFF. As DNA, the CDR3 is TGTGCCAGCTCTGCGACTAGCAGTAACACCGGGGAGCTGTTTTTT.

This clonotype was counted many times. The rearrangement uses TRBV2 and TRBJ1-5; D remains ambiguous. V dropped 3 bases and J dropped 4 bases, with 10 bases sitting between them. Looked up from germline, CDR1 is SNHLY and CDR2 is FYNNEI. The CDR3 consists of 14 residues. The CDR3 loop reads CASSDPGYNQPQHF. The CDR3 coding sequence is TGTGCCAGCAGTGATCCAGGCTATAATCAGCCCCAGCATTTT.

This sequence joins TRBV9 and TRBJ2-1; 10 positions agree with TRBD2. The CDR3 is made up of 16 amino acids. Per germline, CDR1 SGDLS and CDR2 YYNGEE. V lost 3 bases and J lost 0; bases outside the gene matches: 3. CDR3 DNA: TGTGCCAGCAGCGCCTTAGCGGGAGGCTCCTACAATGAGCAGTTCTTC. This encodes CASSALAGGSYNEQFF.

There are a few counts of this clonotype. The chain uses TRBV5-1 and TRBJ2-5, with 10 positions matching TRBD2. The V segment lost 4 bases and the J segment 5 bases; nucleotides outside the gene matches: 8. Germline CDR1 and CDR2: SGHRS and YFSETQ. The CDR3 runs 15 residues. Written as DNA, the CDR3 is TGCGCCAGCAGCACCGGGACTAGCGCTGGGGAGACCCAGTACTTC. It translates to CASSTGTSAGETQYF.

The CDR3 sequence is CASSPSGADTQYF. The CDR3 DNA is TGTGCCAGCAGTCCATCAGGGGCTGATACGCAGTATTTT. V and J are TRBV3-1 and TRBJ2-3, with D possibly TRBD1 on 6 matching bases. Germline V gene data show CDR1 as LGHDT and CDR2 as YNNKEL (reference sequence). Trimming took off 6 bases at V and 6 bases at J, with 13 bases between the two ends. This CDR3 has 13 residues.

Ten or more counts support this clonotype. CDR3 amino acids: CAWSDGAEAFF. CDR3 nucleotide sequence: TGTGCCTGGAGTGATGGCGCTGAAGCTTTCTTT. This chain connects TRBV30 to TRBJ1-1, with D unresolved. V lost 1 base and J 6 bases, leaving 6 bases between the germline ends. Looked up from germline, CDR1 is GTSNPN and CDR2 is SVGIG (reference sequence). This CDR3 is 11 amino acids long.

With regard to this clonotype: A much larger clone differs by one base, so this may be a read error. This sequence joins TRBV7-9 and TRBJ1-1, with 7 nucleotides matching TRBD1. This CDR3 contains 15 residues. Germline loops: CDR1 SEHNR, CDR2 FQNEAQ (reference sequence). The CDR3 region has the DNA TGTGCCAGCAGCCAGGGAGGGGGCCGGGACACTGGAGCTTTCTTT. Translated, it gives CASSQGGGRDTGAFF.

This clonotype showed up many times. The chain links TRBV27 to TRBJ2-2; tentative D call: TRBD2 (5 bases). CDR3 size: 16 residues. V was pared by 5 bases and J by 5 bases, with 18 bases between. Germline-derived CDR1 and CDR2 are MNHEY and SMNVEV (reference sequence). The chain's CDR3 is CASSPRRAVGTGELFF. CDR3 nucleotide sequence: TGTGCCAGCAGTCCCAGAAGAGCGGTAGGAACCGGGGAGCTGTTTTTT.

This clonotype has at least ten counts. The gene calls are TRBV11-2 and TRBJ2-1; D perhaps matches TRBD1 (5 bases). CDR1 is SGHAT and CDR2 is FQNNGV in the germline V gene. The V gene lost 5 bases and the J gene lost 6 bases, with 14 bases spanning the gap. This CDR3 spans 14 amino acids. This CDR3 reads CASSQAGNRNEQFF. DNA of the CDR3: TGTGCCAGCAGCCAAGCAGGGAATCGCAATGAGCAGTTCTTC.

This clonotype was seen a few times. This rearrangement joins TRBV9 to TRBJ2-2; D remains unclear. Trimming removed 0 bases from V and 8 bases from J, with 14 bases in between. Looked up from germline, CDR1 is SGDLS and CDR2 is YYNGEE. The CDR3 has 15 residues. The CDR3, as DNA: TGTGCCAGCAGCGTAGTGCCGCCGGCACCTGGGGAGCTGTTTTTT. This encodes CASSVVPPAPGELFF. Together with reference TRBV9 and TRBJ2-2, the CDR3 gives the full variable domain: DSGVTQTPKHLITATGQRVTLRCSPRSGDLSVYWYQQSLDQGLQFLIQYYNGEERAKGNILERFSAQQFPDLHSELNLSSLELGDSALYFCASSVVPPAPGELFFGEGSRLTVL.

The CDR3 reads CSVGPDTQYF. Written as DNA, the CDR3 is TGCAGCGTCGGACCGGATACGCAGTATTTT. The chain combines TRBV29-1 with TRBJ2-3; no clear D gene. CDR1 is SQVTM, CDR2 ANQGSEA, per germline. V lost 6 bases, J lost 6 bases, and 7 bases lay in between. This CDR3 has 10 residues.

A few counts support this clonotype. The chain links TRBV10-3 to TRBJ2-3; D may correspond to TRBD1 or TRBD2 (5 bases each). The V gene's germline CDR1 is ENHRY and CDR2 SYGVKD. Trimming took off 6 bases at V and 4 bases at J, with 23 bases between the two ends. The CDR3 covers 17 residues. The DNA for the CDR3 is TGTGCCATCAGCCCTGGGCAGTTGGGGGAAAGTCCAGATACGCAGTATTTT. Translated: CAISPGQLGESPDTQYF.

CDR3 DNA: TGTGCCAGCAGCCCCGTTGGTAGCACAGATACGCAGTATTTT. Protein product: CASSPVGSTDTQYF. The chain carries TRBV7-3 and TRBJ2-3; D call uncertain. V was trimmed by 5 bases and J by 0 bases, leaving 9 bases between them. The CDR3 sequence is 14 residues long. Germline V gene sequence: CDR1 SGHTA, CDR2 FQGTGA.

This clonotype occurred many times. CDR3: CASTTASPYNEQFF. DNA for the CDR3: TGTGCCAGCACGACAGCCTCACCCTACAATGAGCAGTTCTTC. The V and J genes are TRBV6-1 and TRBJ2-1; maybe TRBD1 (5 bases). V dropped 7 bases and J dropped 2 bases, with 12 bases sitting between them. The CDR3 totals 14 residues. Germline lookup yields CDR1 MNHNS and CDR2 SASEGT.

This clonotype was picked up many times. The chain uses TRBV6-1 and TRBJ1-2; perhaps TRBD1 as D (6 bases). Germline V gene lookup returns CDR1 MNHNS and CDR2 SASEGT. The CDR3 has 15 residues. Between the trimmed V and J ends, which lost 8 bases and 4 bases, there was a span of 20 bases. The CDR3 protein is CASHLSGGLGYGYTF. CDR3 bases: TGTGCCAGCCACCTTTCCGGGGGGCTCGGCTATGGCTACACCTTC.

The chain combines TRBV20-1 with TRBJ2-5; tentative D call: TRBD2 (6 bases). Trimming stripped 3 bases from V and 2 bases from J, with 10 bases between. Germline values: CDR1 DFQATT, CDR2 SNEGSKA (reference sequence). This CDR3 has 13 residues. This CDR3 reads CSASIAGQETQYF. The CDR3 bases are TGCAGTGCTAGTATTGCGGGACAAGAGACCCAGTACTTC.

This rearrangement joins TRBV5-6 to TRBJ2-7; 10 positions agree with TRBD2. The V segment lost 3 bases and the J segment 6 bases; nucleotides outside the gene matches: 9. This CDR3 comprises 15 residues. Germline values: CDR1 SGHDT, CDR2 YYEEEE. This chain's CDR3 is CASSSTVLAGAEQYV. CDR3 DNA sequence: TGTGCCAGCAGCTCAACCGTTCTAGCGGGGGCCGAGCAGTACGTC.